This T cell receptor beta chain emerged from a study of a mutant IDH1 vaccine in newly diagnosed glioma. Findings and limits, study-wide: Apparently unrelated to pseudoprogression were changes in the top peripheral T cell clonotypes.

Time point defined: week 5, during vaccination. One vaccine dose held 300 ug of mutant IDH1 20-mer peptide and came with topical imiquimod. This table comes from immunoSEQ multiplex PCR, and its TCRdb copy is limited to in-frame clones, with some not included. The sample has about 60,000 clones, about 81% seen once; the top ten hold around 7%. The germline V gene has CDR1 MNHNS and CDR2 SASEGT. The CDR3 length is 15 residues. Trimming took 4 bases from V and 6 from J; bases not matched to a gene: 8. Comment on this clone: Its antigen is currently unknown.

The source was PBMCs, collected from a glioma patient whose treatment included an IDH1 peptide vaccine. The rearrangement joins TRBV6-1 to TRBJ1-5; 8 bases match TRBD1. This sequence was found in a woman in her forties or fifties with glioma. Written as DNA, the CDR3 is TGTGCCAGCAGTGTCACAGGGACAGGAGGTCAGCCCCAGCATTTT. It codes for CASSVTGTGGQPQHF.